This T cell receptor (beta chain) appears in the sequencing data of a study of human T cells and chemical hapten exposure. About the research overall: Patients, a majority of them female, were diagnosed with alopecia areata, totalis or universalis.

Sample time point: patch test 3, about 24 weeks after DPC sensitization. Stated treatment: therapeutic diphenylcyclopropenone sensitization with weekly scalp DPC. CDR1 is SQVTM and CDR2 is ANQGSEA in the germline V gene. The CDR3 totals 14 residues. The trim removed 7 bases at V and 4 bases at J, leaving 11 bases unmatched. From the RACE reads, TCRdb called clonotypes with MiXCR, one entry per CDR3 protein. Of tens of thousands of distinct CDR3 sequences listed, around 12% are singletons. This chain joins TRBV29-1 and TRBJ2-3, with 7 bases fitting TRBD1. The receptor was derived from a man aged 25 to 40 with alopecia areata. Some clones in this sample may be carry-over from other donors' samples. The sample consisted of whole blood, taken in connection with sensitization to the hapten diphenylcyclopropenone (DPC). CDR3: CSGSIGQVADTQYF. CDR3 in DNA: TGCAGCGGATCCATAGGACAGGTTGCAGATACGCAGTATTTT.